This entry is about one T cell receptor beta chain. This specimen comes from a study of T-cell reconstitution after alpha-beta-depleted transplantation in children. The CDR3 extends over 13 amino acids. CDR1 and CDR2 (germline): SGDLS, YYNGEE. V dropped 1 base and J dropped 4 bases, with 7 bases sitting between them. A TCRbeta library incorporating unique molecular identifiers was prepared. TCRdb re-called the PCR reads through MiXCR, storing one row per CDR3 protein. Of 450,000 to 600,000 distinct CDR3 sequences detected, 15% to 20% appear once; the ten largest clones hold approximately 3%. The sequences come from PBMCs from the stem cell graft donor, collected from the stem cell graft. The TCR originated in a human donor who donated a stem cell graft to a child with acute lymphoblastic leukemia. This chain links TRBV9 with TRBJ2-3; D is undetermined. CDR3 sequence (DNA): TGTGCCAGCAGCGTATCCATCCCAGATACGCAGTATTTT. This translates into CASSVSIPDTQYF.